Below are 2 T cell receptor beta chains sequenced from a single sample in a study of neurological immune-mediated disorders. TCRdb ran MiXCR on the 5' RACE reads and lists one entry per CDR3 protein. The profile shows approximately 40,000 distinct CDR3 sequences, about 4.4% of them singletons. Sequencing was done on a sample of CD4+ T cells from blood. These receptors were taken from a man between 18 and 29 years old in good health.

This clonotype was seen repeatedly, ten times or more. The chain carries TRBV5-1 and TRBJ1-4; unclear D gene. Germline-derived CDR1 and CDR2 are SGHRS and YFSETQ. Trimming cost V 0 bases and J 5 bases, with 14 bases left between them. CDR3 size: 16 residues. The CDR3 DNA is TGCGCCAGCAGCTTGGGTCCTCAGAAGAAGAATGAAAAACTGTTTTTT. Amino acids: CASSLGPQKKNEKLFF.

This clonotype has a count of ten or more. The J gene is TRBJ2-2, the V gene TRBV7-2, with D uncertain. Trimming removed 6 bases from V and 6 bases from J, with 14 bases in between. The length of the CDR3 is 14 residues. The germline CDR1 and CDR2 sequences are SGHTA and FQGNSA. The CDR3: CASRETAMAGELFF. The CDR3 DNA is TGTGCCAGCAGGGAAACCGCTATGGCCGGGGAGCTGTTTTTT.